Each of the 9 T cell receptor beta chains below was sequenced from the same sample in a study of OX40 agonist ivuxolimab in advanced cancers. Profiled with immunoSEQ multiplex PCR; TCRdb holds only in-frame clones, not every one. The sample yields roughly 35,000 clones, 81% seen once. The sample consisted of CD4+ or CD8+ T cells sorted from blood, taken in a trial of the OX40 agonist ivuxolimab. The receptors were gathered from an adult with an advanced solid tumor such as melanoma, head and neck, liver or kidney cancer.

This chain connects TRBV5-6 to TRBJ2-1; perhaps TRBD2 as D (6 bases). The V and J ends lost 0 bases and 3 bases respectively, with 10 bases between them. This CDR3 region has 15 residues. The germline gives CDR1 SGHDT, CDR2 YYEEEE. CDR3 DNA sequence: TGTGCCAGCAGCTTGGGCGGGGTGGTCTACAATGAGCAGTTCTTC. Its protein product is CASSLGGVVYNEQFF.

CDR3 sequence (DNA): TGCAGTGCCCCCAGGGATACTGAAGCTTTCTTT. Its translation is CSAPRDTEAFF. The chain couples TRBV20-1 to TRBJ1-1, with TRBD1 as a possible D gene (5 bases). The CDR3 totals 11 residues. The germline gives CDR1 DFQATT, CDR2 SNEGSKA (reference sequence). The V end was cut by 6 bases, the J end by 5 bases, with 10 bases between.

The CDR3 DNA sequence: TGTGCCAGCAGCCTCGTGGGACAGGCCCCCCAGCATTTT. It yields the protein CASSLVGQAPQHF. V and J are TRBV16 and TRBJ1-5, with 8 bases fitting TRBD1. The germline V gene has CDR1 KGHSY and CDR2 FQNENV. V lost 4 bases and J lost 10; bases outside the gene matches: 6. This CDR3 comprises 13 residues.

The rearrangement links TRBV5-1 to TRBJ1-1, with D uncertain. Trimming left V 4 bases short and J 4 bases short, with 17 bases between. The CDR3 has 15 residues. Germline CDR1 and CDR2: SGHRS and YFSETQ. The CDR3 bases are TGCGCCAGCAGCCCTACCGGGGATCGAGGCACTGAAGCTTTCTTT. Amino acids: CASSPTGDRGTEAFF.

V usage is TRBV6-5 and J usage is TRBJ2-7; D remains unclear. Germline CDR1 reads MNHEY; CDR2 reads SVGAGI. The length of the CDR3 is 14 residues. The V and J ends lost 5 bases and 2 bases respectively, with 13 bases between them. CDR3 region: CASSRSSGTYEQYF. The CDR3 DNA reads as TGTGCCAGCAGTAGGTCTTCAGGAACCTACGAGCAGTACTTC.

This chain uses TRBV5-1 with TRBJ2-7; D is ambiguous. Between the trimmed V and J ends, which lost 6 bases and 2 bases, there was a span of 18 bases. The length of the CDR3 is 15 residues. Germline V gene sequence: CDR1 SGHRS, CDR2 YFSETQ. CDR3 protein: CASIALPGLTYEQYF. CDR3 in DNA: TGCGCCAGCATAGCCCTCCCGGGCCTCACCTACGAGCAGTACTTC. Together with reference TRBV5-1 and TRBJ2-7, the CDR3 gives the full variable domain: KAGVTQTPRYLIKTRGQQVTLSCSPISGHRSVSWYQQTPGQGLQFLFEYFSETQRNKGNFPGRFSGRQFSNSRSEMNVSTLELGDSALYLCASIALPGLTYEQYFGPGTRLTVT.

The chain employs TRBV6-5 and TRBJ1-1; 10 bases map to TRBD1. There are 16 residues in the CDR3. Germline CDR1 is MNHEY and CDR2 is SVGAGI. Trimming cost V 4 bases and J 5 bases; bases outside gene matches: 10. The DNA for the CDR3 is TGTGCCAGCAGTTCACTACAGGGACAGGGGAGGACTGAAGCTTTCTTT. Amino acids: CASSSLQGQGRTEAFF.

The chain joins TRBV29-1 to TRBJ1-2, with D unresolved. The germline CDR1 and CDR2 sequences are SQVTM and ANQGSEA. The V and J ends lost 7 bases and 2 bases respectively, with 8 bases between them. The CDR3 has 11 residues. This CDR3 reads CSARYNYGYTF. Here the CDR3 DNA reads TGCAGCGCACGTTACAACTATGGCTACACCTTC.

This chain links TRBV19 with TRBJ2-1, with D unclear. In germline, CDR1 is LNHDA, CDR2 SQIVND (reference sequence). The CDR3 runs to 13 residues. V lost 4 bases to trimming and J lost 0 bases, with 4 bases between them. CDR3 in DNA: TGTGCCAGTAGTACCCACTCCTACAATGAGCAGTTCTTC. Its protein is CASSTHSYNEQFF.